This record concerns one T cell receptor beta chain sequence. The target antigen is unknown. The sample belongs to a study of T cell responses to AZD1222 COVID-19 vaccine. The CDR3 contains 15 residues. Germline lookup yields CDR1 MDHEN and CDR2 SYDVKM. The ends were cut back, 8 bases at V and 0 bases at J, with 15 bases in the middle. The method was immunoSEQ multiplex PCR; TCRdb's version includes in-frame clones alone and lacks a portion of them. The table records fewer than 200,000 clones, about nine tenths of them present only once. Findings and caveats of the study: The donors showed a predominance of white British ancestry and of females, with possible underestimation of clonal diversity.

The gene calls are TRBV28 and TRBJ2-3, with D tentatively TRBD1 or TRBD2 (5 bases each). The sample here was peripheral blood, taken on day 0 of AZD1222 vaccination. The TCR originated in an adult in good health. The CDR3 DNA sequence: TGTGCCAGCGTCCCAGGGCGGACTAGCACAGATACGCAGTATTTT. Amino acid sequence: CASVPGRTSTDTQYF.